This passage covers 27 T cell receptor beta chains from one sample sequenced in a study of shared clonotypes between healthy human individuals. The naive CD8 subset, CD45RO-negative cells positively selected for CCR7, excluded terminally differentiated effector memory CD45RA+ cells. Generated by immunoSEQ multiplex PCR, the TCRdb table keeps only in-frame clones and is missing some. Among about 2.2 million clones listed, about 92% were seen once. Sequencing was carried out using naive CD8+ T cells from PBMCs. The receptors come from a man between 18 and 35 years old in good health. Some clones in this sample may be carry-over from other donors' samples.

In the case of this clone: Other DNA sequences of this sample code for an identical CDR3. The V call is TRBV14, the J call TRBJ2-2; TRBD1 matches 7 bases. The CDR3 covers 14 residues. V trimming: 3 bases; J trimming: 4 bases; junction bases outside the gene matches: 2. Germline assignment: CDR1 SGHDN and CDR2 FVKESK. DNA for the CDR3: TGTGCCAGCAGCCAGGACAGGTTCACCGGGGAGCTGTTTTTT. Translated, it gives CASSQDRFTGELFF.

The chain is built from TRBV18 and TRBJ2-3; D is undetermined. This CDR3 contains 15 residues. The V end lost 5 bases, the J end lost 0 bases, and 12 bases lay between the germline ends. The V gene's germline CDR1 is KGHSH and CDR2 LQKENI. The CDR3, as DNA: TGTGCCAGCTCATCCGACCCAGACAGCACAGATACGCAGTATTTT. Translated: CASSSDPDSTDTQYF.

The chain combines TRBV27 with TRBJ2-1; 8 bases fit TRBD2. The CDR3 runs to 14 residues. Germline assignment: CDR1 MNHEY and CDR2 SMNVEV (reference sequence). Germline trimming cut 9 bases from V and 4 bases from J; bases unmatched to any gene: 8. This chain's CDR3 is CARAEASGYNEQFF. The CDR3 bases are TGTGCCAGAGCAGAGGCTAGCGGGTACAATGAGCAGTTCTTC.

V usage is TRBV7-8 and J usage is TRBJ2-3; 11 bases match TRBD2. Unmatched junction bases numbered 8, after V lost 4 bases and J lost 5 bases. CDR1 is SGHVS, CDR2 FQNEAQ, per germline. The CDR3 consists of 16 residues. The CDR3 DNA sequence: TGTGCCAGCAGCTCCCGACTAGCGGGAAAGGTAGATACGCAGTATTTT. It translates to CASSSRLAGKVDTQYF.

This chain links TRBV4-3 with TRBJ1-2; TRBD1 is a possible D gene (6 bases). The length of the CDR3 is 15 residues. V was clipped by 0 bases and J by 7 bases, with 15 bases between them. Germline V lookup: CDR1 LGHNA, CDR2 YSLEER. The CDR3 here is CASSQEGGGTGGYTF. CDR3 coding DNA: TGCGCCAGCAGCCAAGAAGGGGGAGGGACCGGTGGCTACACCTTC.

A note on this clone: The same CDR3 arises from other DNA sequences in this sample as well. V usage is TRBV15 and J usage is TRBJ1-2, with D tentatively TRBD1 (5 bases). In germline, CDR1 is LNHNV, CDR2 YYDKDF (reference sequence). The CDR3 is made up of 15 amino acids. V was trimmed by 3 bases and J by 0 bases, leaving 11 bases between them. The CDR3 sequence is CATSSGQGANYGYTF. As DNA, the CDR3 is TGTGCCACCAGCAGTGGGCAGGGAGCTAACTATGGCTACACCTTC.

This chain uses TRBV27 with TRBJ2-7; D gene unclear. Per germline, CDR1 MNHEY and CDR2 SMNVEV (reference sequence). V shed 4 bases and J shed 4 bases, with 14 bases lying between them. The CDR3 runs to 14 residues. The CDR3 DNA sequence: TGTGCCAGCAGTTCGACTGGCCTTTGGTACGAGCAGTACTTC. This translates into CASSSTGLWYEQYF.

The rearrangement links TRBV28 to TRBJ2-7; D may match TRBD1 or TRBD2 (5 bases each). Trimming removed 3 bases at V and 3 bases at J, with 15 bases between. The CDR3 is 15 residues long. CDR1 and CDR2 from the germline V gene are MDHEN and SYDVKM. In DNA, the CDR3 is TGTGCCAGCAGTTTCCCCCCCCGGGGCCGCTACGAGCAGTACTTC. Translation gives CASSFPPRGRYEQYF.

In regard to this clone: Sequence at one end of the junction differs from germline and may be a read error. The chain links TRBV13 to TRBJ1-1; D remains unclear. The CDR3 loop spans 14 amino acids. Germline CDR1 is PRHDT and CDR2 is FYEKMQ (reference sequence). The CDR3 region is CASSLGWGGTEAFF. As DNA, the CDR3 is TGTGCCAGCAGCCTAGGATGGGGTGGCACTGAAGCTTTCTTT.

CDR3: CASNPTGNGEAFF. The CDR3 coding sequence is TGTGCCAGTAACCCGACAGGGAATGGTGAAGCTTTCTTT. V and J are TRBV19 and TRBJ1-1; TRBD1 agrees at 7 bases. The CDR3 is 13 residues long. CDR1 is LNHDA and CDR2 is SQIVND in the germline V gene (reference sequence). V lost 7 bases and J lost 7; bases outside the gene matches: 9.

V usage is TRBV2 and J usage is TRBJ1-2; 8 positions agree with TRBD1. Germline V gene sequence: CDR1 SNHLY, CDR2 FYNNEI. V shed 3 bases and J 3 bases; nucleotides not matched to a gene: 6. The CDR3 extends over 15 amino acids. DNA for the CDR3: TGTGCCAGCAGTGAGCGACAGGGGAACGACTATGGCTACACCTTC. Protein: CASSERQGNDYGYTF.

In DNA form, the CDR3 reads TGTGCCAGCAGCCCGAGGGCTAGCGGGAGTGGGGAGCAGTACTTC. Encoded protein: CASSPRASGSGEQYF. The chain recombines TRBV14 with TRBJ2-7, with 10 bases matching TRBD2. Germline loops: CDR1 SGHDN, CDR2 FVKESK. The CDR3 extends over 15 amino acids. V lost 4 bases to trimming and J lost 7 bases; unmatched junction nucleotides: 10.

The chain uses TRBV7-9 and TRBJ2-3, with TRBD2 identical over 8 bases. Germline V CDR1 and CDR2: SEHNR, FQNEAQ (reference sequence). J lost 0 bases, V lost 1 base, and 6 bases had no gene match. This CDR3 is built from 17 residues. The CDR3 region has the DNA TGTGCCAGCAGCTTAGGTCGGGAGGGCCTCAGCACAGATACGCAGTATTTT. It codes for CASSLGREGLSTDTQYF.

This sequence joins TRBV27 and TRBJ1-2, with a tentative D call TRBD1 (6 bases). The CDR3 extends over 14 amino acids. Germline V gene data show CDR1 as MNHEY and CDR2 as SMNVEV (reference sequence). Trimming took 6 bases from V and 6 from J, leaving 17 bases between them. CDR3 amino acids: CASRGGQFMNGYTF. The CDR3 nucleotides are TGTGCCAGCAGGGGTGGACAGTTTATGAATGGCTACACCTTC.

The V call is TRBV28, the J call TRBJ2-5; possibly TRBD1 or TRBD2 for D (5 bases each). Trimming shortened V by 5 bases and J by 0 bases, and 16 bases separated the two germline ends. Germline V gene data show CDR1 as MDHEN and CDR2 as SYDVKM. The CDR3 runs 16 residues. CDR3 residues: CASSLGRGRYQETQYF. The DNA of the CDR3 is TGTGCCAGCAGTCTGGGTAGGGGACGGTACCAAGAGACCCAGTACTTC.

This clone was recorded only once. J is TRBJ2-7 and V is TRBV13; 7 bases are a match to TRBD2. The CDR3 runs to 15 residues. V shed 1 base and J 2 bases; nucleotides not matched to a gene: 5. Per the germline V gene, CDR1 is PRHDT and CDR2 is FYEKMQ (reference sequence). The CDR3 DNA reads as TGTGCCAGCAGCTTAGCACTAGCGAGTACCTACGAGCAGTACTTC. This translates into CASSLALASTYEQYF.

CDR3 sequence (DNA): TGTGCCAGCAGCAATGGGACACGGGACGTATACGAGCAGTACTTC. It is translated as CASSNGTRDVYEQYF. The J gene is TRBJ2-7, the V gene TRBV9; a possible D gene is TRBD1 (6 bases). This CDR3 has 15 residues. V was clipped by 4 bases and J by 4 bases, with 18 bases between them. Germline V CDR1 and CDR2: SGDLS, YYNGEE.

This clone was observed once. The CDR3 coding sequence is TGTGCCAGCACCCCCCGGTTGGTACCGGACTACGAGCAGTACTTC. Translating it yields CASTPRLVPDYEQYF. The rearrangement joins TRBV6-5 to TRBJ2-7; D not certain. Germline CDR1 reads MNHEY; CDR2 reads SVGAGI. The length of the CDR3 is 15 residues. Trimming pared 7 bases from V and 3 bases from J, leaving 19 bases between.

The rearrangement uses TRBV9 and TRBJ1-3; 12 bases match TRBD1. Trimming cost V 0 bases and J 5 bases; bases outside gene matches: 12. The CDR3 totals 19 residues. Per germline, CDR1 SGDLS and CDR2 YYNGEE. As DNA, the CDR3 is TGTGCCAGCAGCGTAGGGGACAGGGGGCTCAGAGAAAACCGAAACACCATATATTTT. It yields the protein CASSVGDRGLRENRNTIYF.

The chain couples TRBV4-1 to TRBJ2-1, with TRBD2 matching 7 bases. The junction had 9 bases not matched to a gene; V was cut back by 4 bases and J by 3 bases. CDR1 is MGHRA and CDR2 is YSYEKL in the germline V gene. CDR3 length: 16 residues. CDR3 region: CASSPKGREFYNEQFF. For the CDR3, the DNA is TGCGCCAGCAGCCCTAAGGGGCGGGAGTTCTACAATGAGCAGTTCTTC.

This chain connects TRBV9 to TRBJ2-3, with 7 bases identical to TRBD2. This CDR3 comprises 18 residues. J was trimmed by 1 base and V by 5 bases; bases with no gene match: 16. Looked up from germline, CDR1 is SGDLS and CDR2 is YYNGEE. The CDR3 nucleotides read TGTGCCAGCAGGGGAGGTTCCCCTGGACTAGTTGGCACAGATACGCAGTATTTT. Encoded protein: CASRGGSPGLVGTDTQYF.

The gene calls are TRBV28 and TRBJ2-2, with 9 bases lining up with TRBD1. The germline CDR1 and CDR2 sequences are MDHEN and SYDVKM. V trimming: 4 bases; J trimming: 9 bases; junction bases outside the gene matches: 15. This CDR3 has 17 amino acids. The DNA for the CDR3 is TGTGCCAGCAGTTCGAGAGGGACAGGGCCTCCCCCGTGGGAGCTGTTTTTT. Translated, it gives CASSSRGTGPPPWELFF.

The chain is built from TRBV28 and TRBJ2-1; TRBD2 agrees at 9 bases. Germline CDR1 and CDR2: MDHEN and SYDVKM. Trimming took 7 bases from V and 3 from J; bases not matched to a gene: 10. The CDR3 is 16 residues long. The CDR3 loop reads CASTSRRTSVYNEQFF. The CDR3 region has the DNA TGTGCCAGCACCTCACGCCGGACTAGCGTCTACAATGAGCAGTTCTTC.

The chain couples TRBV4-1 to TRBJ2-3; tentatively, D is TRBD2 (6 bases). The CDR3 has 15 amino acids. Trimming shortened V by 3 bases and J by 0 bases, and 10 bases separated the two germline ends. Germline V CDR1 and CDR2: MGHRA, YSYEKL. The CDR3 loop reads CASSQSSGSTDTQYF. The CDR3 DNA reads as TGCGCCAGCAGCCAGTCCAGCGGGAGCACAGATACGCAGTATTTT.

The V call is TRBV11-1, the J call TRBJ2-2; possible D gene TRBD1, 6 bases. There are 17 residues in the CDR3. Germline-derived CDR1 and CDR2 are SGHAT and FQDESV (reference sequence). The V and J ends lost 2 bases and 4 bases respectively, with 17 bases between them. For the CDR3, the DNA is TGTGCCAGCAGCTTATCTGGGGGCCGAGCCCTCACCGGGGAGCTGTTTTTT. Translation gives CASSLSGGRALTGELFF.

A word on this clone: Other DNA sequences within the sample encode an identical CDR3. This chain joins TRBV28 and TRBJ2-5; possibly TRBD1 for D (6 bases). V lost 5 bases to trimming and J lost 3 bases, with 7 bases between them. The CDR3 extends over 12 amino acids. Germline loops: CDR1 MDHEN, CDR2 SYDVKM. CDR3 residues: CASSPGEETQYF. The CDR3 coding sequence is TGTGCCAGCAGTCCAGGGGAAGAGACCCAGTACTTC.

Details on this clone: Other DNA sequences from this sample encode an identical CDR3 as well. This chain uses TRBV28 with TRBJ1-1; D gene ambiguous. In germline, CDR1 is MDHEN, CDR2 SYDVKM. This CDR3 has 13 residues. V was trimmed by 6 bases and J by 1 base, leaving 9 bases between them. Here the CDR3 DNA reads TGTGCCAGCAGCCTCACACGGAACACTGAAGCTTTCTTT. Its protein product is CASSLTRNTEAFF.